The present entry profiles one T cell receptor (beta chain) with its context. What antigen it recognizes has not been identified. No quality values exist for individual bases; no much larger clone is one base distant. Peripheral blood CD8+ and CD4+ T cells from healthy donors, Susac syndrome patients and multiple sclerosis patients were profiled using high-throughput TCR beta sequencing. Multiple sclerosis controls were treatment-naive patients with stable or active relapsing-remitting disease fulfilling revised McDonald criteria. CD8+ TEMRA cells were enriched by FACS, while bulk CD8+ and CD4+ T cells were purified by magnetic negative isolation. Blood was drawn into EDTA tubes, processed within 24 hours, and PBMCs were isolated by density gradient centrifugation. PBMCs destined for TCR sequencing were cryopreserved in liquid nitrogen and later thawed in a 37 °C water bath. The sorted or isolated CD4+, CD8+ and CD8+ TEMRA cells had a purity of 90% or higher.

These data come from a study of CD8 T cells in Susac syndrome (dated by TCRdb to the late 2010s). At the level of the whole study: Repertoire sequencing was used to test whether CD8+ T cell activation and differentiation in Susac syndrome was antigen driven. The clonality of the CD8+ T cell repertoire was compared across more than 9 healthy donors, some 14 Susac syndrome patients and around 16 multiple sclerosis patients. The investigation overall reported the following: The TCR sequencing and HLA analysis was acknowledged to have included a relatively small number of individuals.

Between the V and J ends, shortened by 1 base and 5 bases respectively, the junction contains 8 bases. The germline V gene (reference sequence) specifies SEHNR as CDR1 and FQNEAQ as CDR2. Taken from cysteine to phenylalanine, the CDR3 has 13 residues. The sequence is cut down to CDR3 DNA, 39 bases in frame from base 1. RNA was extracted with the RNeasy kit and about 0.5 to 1 ug was reverse transcribed using random hexamers. The immunoSEQ multiplex PCR assay, which covers 54 Vbeta and 13 Jbeta segments, was used to amplify TCR beta CDR3 regions. PCR amplification bias was corrected using a synthetic template baseline for primer optimization and computational correction. The paper's processing steps were these. Reads were annotated to V, D and J genes per IMGT and analyzed with immunoSEQ Analyzer, keeping only productive sequences. To calculate clonality, Shannon entropy was normalized by log2 of the number of productive unique sequences and then subtracted from one. Public and private clones were assessed among the 100 most prevalent clones of each patient and control. Clones were defined as Susac-specific if absent from the healthy and MS cohorts, from approximately 1,100 published viral clones and from other ImmuneACCESS disease sequences. In TCRdb, the public reads were trimmed at Q25 with fastp and aligned with MiXCR, with productive beta chains retained. Rows matching on CDR3 protein sequence are summarized as one entry with the most common DNA and genes. TCRdb, not the authors, supplied the V and J calls. The sample table records about 400,000 distinct CDR3 sequences; approximately 85% of these occur just once. More than 0.09% of the sample comes from the top ten.

The sample was CD8+ T cells from PBMCs. This clonotype originated in a human donor with multiple sclerosis. The chain is made from TRBV7-9 and TRBJ2-5; the D segment cannot be called with confidence. This receptor carries the CDR3 CASSLEASETQYF. The DNA is TGTGCCAGCAGCTTAGAAGCATCCGAGACCCAGTACTTC.